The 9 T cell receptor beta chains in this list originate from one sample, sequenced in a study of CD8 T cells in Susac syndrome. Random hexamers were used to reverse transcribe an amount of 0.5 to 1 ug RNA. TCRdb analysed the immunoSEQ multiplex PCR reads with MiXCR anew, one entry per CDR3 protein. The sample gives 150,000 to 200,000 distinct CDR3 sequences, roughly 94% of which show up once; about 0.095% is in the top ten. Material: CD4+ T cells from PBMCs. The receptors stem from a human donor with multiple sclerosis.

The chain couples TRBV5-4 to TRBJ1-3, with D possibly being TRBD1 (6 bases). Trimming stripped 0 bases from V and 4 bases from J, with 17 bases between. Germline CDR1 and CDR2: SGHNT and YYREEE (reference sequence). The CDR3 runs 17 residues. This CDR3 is CASSLGPAGVTGNTIYF. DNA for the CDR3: TGTGCCAGCAGCTTGGGTCCGGCAGGGGTAACAGGAAACACCATATATTTT.

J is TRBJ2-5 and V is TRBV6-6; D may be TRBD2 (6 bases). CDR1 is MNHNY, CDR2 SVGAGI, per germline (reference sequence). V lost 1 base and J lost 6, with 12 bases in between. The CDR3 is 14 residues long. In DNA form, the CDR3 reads TGTGCCAGCAGTTACTGGGGACTCATGCAGACCCAGTACTTC. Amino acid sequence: CASSYWGLMQTQYF.

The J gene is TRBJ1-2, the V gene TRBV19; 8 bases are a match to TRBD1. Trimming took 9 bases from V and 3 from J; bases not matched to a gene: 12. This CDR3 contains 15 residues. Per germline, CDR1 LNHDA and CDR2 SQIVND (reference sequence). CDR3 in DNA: TGTGCCAGCCAAGGGTTGGACAGGGCGGACTATGGCTACACCTTC. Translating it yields CASQGLDRADYGYTF.

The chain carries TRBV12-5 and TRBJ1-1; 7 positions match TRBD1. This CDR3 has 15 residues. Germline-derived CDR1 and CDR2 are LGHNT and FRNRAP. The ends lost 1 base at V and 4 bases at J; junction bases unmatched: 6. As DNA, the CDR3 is TGTGCTAGTGGTTTGGCCGTCTCAGGGGGCACTGAAGCTTTCTTT. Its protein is CASGLAVSGGTEAFF. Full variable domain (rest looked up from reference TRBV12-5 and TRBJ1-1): DARVTQTPRHKVTEMGQEVTMRCQPILGHNTVFWYRQTMMQGLELLAYFRNRAPLDDSGMPKDRFSAEMPDATLATLKIQPSEPRDSAVYFCASGLAVSGGTEAFFGQGTRLTVV.

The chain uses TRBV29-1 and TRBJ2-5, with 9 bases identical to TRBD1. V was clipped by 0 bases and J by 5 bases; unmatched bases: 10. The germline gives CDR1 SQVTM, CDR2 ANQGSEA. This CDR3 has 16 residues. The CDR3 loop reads CSVEDGKTGGLETQYF. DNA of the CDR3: TGCAGCGTTGAAGACGGGAAGACAGGGGGACTGGAGACCCAGTACTTC.

CDR3 sequence (DNA): TGTGCCATGTCCAAGGCCCCGGGCGGGGAGCTGTTTTTT. Protein product: CAMSKAPGGELFF. The chain has TRBV6-1 and TRBJ2-2; D uncertain. This CDR3 is 13 amino acids long. CDR1 and CDR2 from the germline V gene are MNHNS and SASEGT. The V gene lost 10 bases and the J gene lost 7 bases, with 16 bases spanning the gap.

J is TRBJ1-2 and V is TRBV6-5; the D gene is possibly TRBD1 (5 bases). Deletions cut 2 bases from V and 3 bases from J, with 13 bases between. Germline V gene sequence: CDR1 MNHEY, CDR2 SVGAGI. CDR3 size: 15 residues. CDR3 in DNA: TGTGCCAGCAGTTACCGAAACGGGGCCCACTATGGCTACACCTTC. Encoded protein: CASSYRNGAHYGYTF.

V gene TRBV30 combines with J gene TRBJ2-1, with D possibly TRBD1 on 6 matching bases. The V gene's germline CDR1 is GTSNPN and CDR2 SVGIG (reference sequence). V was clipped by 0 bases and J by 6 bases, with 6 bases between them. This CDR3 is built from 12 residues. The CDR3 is CAWSVQGNEQFF. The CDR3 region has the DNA TGTGCCTGGAGTGTACAGGGCAATGAGCAGTTCTTC.

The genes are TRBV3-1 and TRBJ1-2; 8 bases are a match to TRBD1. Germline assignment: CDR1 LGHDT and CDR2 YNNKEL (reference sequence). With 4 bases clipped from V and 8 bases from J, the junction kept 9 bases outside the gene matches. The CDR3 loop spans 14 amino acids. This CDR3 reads CASSLPGQASGYTF. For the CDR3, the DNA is TGTGCCAGCAGCCTCCCGGGACAGGCGTCCGGCTACACCTTC.